This is a list of T cell receptor beta chains from one sample in a study of T cells in tuberculosis. TCRdb keeps only in-frame clones here, not all; method: immunoSEQ multiplex PCR. Of 70,000 to 95,000 clones in the sample, roughly 93% were seen once. Material for sequencing was CD1b-GMM tetramer-negative cells sorted from PBMCs. Source of these receptors: an adult woman with latent tuberculosis. Both conserved end residues are part of each CDR3. The order of the fields is V gene, D gene, J gene, clone size, CDR3 protein, CDR3 DNA. D genes are given only for firm matches. The size of a clone is reported for some rows only, either as once, few or many, or as a class for expanded clones.

>TRBV7-9|-|TRBJ2-5|-
CASSLNRVGQETQYF
TGTGCCAGCAGCTTGAACAGGGTTGGGCAAGAGACCCAGTACTTC
>TRBV13|TRBD2|TRBJ2-3|-
CASSLGLAGGADTQYF
TGTGCCAGCAGCTTAGGACTAGCGGGGGGTGCAGATACGCAGTATTTT
>TRBV7-2|TRBD1|TRBJ2-7|-
CASSQDRAVYEQYF
TGTGCCAGCAGCCAAGACAGGGCGGTCTACGAGCAGTACTTC
>TRBV5-4|TRBD1|TRBJ1-1|-
CASRAGTGEDTEAFF
TGTGCCAGCAGGGCCGGGACAGGGGAAGACACTGAAGCTTTCTTT
>TRBV20-1|TRBD1|TRBJ1-5|-
CSAGGSQPQHF
TGCAGTGCAGGGGGCAGTCAGCCCCAGCATTTT
>TRBV7-9|-|TRBJ1-6|once
CASSLVGGDNSPLHF
TGTGCCAGCAGCTTAGTCGGCGGAGATAATTCACCCCTCCACTTT
>TRBV10-3|-|TRBJ1-4|-
CAISPDTSTNEKLFF
TGTGCCATCAGTCCGGACACTTCAACTAATGAAAAACTGTTTTTT
>TRBV7-2|TRBD1|TRBJ1-4|few
CASSHGQGGEKLFF
TGTGCCAGCAGCCACGGACAGGGTGGTGAAAAACTGTTTTTT
>TRBV5-4|-|TRBJ2-3|-
CASSLEGPADTQYF
TGTGCCAGCAGCTTGGAGGGGCCGGCAGATACGCAGTATTTT
>TRBV5-4|-|TRBJ2-3|-
CASSPGLPPPDTQYF
TGTGCCAGCAGCCCCGGACTTCCACCGCCAGATACGCAGTATTTT
>TRBV19|-|TRBJ2-5|few
CASGEDRETQYF
TGTGCCAGTGGGGAGGATCGAGAGACCCAGTACTTC
>TRBV27|TRBD1|TRBJ1-2|-
CASSPRGGQGAPNGYTF
TGTGCCAGCAGCCCCCGAGGGGGACAGGGGGCGCCTAATGGCTACACCTTC
>TRBV7-9|-|TRBJ2-7|-
CASSPIRWRTYEQYF
TGTGCCAGCAGCCCCATACGGTGGAGAACCTACGAGCAGTACTTC
>TRBV10-3|TRBD2|TRBJ2-1|once
CAISGDSGGYNEQFF
TGTGCCATCAGTGGGGATAGCGGGGGATACAATGAGCAGTTCTTC
>TRBV7-2|-|TRBJ1-5|-
CASSLDRGSLQPQHF
TGTGCCAGCAGCTTAGATAGAGGGTCTCTTCAGCCCCAGCATTTT
>TRBV21-1|-|TRBJ2-2|-
CASSKPRLAGGNTGELFF
TGTGCCAGCAGCAAACCAAGACTAGCGGGGGGAAATACCGGGGAGCTGTTTTTT
>TRBV6-6|TRBD1|TRBJ1-6|-
CASRQTGRNSPLHF
TGTGCCAGCAGACAGACAGGGAGAAATTCACCCCTCCACTTT
>TRBV4-1|-|TRBJ1-3|once
CASSRQSGATGIGNTIYF
TGCGCCAGCAGCCGACAAAGTGGGGCGACAGGAATTGGAAACACCATATATTTT
>TRBV4-1|TRBD2|TRBJ2-3|-
CASSKLAGGPGDTQYF
TGCGCCAGCAGCAAACTAGCGGGGGGGCCGGGAGATACGCAGTATTTT
>TRBV13|-|TRBJ2-3|-
CASSALPRNTQYF
TGTGCCAGCAGCGCCCTCCCGAGGAATACGCAGTATTTT
>TRBV27|-|TRBJ1-5|-
CASSSAGQWDQPQHF
TGTGCCAGCAGTTCCGCGGGCCAGTGGGATCAGCCCCAGCATTTT
>TRBV7-6|-|TRBJ2-1|-
CASSPTEDNEQFF
TGTGCCAGCAGCCCCACAGAAGACAATGAGCAGTTCTTC
>TRBV4-2|TRBD2|TRBJ2-5|-
CASSQDALSAGGQETQYF
TGTGCCAGCAGCCAAGATGCCCTTTCGGCGGGGGGACAAGAGACCCAGTACTTC
>TRBV5-4|-|TRBJ2-3|-
CASSLGGGGADTQYF
TGTGCCAGCAGCTTGGGGGGTGGCGGGGCAGATACGCAGTATTTT
>TRBV2|TRBD1|TRBJ2-1|-
CASRGTGVHEQFF
TGTGCCAGCCGCGGGACAGGGGTCCATGAGCAGTTCTTC
>TRBV18|TRBD1|TRBJ1-5|-
CASSPTGQLSNQPQHF
TGTGCCAGCTCACCTACGGGACAGTTGAGCAATCAGCCCCAGCATTTT
>TRBV7-8|-|TRBJ1-3|-
CASSLTRGSGNTIYF
TGTGCCAGCAGCCTGACTCGGGGGTCTGGAAACACCATATATTTT
>TRBV2|-|TRBJ2-3|-
CASSEPINTQYF
TGTGCCAGCAGTGAACCTATTAATACGCAGTATTTT
>TRBV7-2|-|TRBJ1-2|-
CASSSGQSAHPLILSGYTF
TGTGCCAGCAGCTCAGGACAGTCGGCCCACCCCCTTATACTTTCTGGCTACACCTTC
>TRBV2|TRBD1|TRBJ1-1|-
CAGTVTMNTEAFF
TGTGCCGGGACAGTTACAATGAACACTGAAGCTTTCTTT
>TRBV19|-|TRBJ2-1|-
CASSIGVAGNHEQFF
TGTGCCAGTAGTATAGGGGTCGCGGGGAACCATGAGCAGTTCTTC